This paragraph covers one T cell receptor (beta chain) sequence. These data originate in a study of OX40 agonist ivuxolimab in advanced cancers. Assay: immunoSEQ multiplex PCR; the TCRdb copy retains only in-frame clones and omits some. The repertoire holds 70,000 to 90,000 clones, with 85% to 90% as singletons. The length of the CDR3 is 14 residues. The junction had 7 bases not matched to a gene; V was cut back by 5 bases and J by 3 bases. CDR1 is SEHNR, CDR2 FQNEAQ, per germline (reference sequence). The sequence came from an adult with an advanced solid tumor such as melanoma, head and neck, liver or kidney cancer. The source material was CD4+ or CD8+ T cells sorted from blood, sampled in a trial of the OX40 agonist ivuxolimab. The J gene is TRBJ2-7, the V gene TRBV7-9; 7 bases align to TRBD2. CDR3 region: CASSPSTSDYEQYF. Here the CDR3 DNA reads TGTGCCAGCAGCCCAAGCACTAGCGACTACGAGCAGTACTTC.